The next 19 T cell receptor beta chains were all read from a single sample in a study of CD8 T cells in Susac syndrome. When the RNA was reverse transcribed, random hexamers were used with an input of about 0.5 to 1 ug. TCRdb redid the calling of the immunoSEQ multiplex PCR reads with MiXCR, one entry per CDR3 protein. The sample has tens of thousands of distinct CDR3 sequences, roughly nine tenths seen once. The specimen sequenced was CD8+ T cells from PBMCs. These receptors originate from a human donor with multiple sclerosis.

The chain carries TRBV7-9 and TRBJ1-2, with TRBD1 as a possible D gene (6 bases). CDR3 length: 15 amino acids. The V end lost 1 base, the J end lost 4 bases, and 13 bases lay between the germline ends. Looked up from germline, CDR1 is SEHNR and CDR2 is FQNEAQ (reference sequence). The CDR3 coding sequence is TGTGCCAGCAGCTTAGAATTGACAGGTCCCTATGGCTACACCTTC. This sequence encodes CASSLELTGPYGYTF.

The chain has TRBV2 and TRBJ2-5; 13 bases agree with TRBD2. CDR1 is SNHLY, CDR2 FYNNEI, per germline. Germline trimming cut 6 bases from V and 9 bases from J; bases unmatched to any gene: 7. The CDR3 is 14 amino acids. The CDR3 loop is CASRGTSGESAQYF. The CDR3 DNA is TGTGCCAGCAGGGGGACTAGCGGGGAATCGGCCCAGTACTTC.

V is TRBV5-1 and J is TRBJ1-2, with 9 bases that match TRBD1. Trimming cost V 0 bases and J 2 bases; bases outside gene matches: 2. Germline CDR1 and CDR2: SGHRS and YFSETQ. The CDR3 consists of 15 residues. In nucleotides, the CDR3 is TGCGCCAGCAGCTTGGGCGGGACAGGGAACTATGGCTACACCTTC. It encodes CASSLGGTGNYGYTF.

This chain joins TRBV30 and TRBJ2-2, with unresolved D. Between the trimmed V and J ends, which lost 2 bases and 9 bases, there was a span of 13 bases. The germline gives CDR1 GTSNPN, CDR2 SVGIG (reference sequence). The CDR3 is 13 residues long. CDR3 region: CAWSPYLGRELFF. The CDR3 region has the DNA TGTGCCTGGAGTCCCTACCTAGGCCGGGAGCTGTTTTTT.

In DNA form, the CDR3 reads TGTGCCAGCGGGTCCCTGAACACTGAAGCTTTCTTT. Protein product: CASGSLNTEAFF. The chain employs TRBV2 and TRBJ1-1; D ambiguous. The CDR3 is made up of 12 amino acids. Trimming removed 8 bases at V and 0 bases at J, with 7 bases between. Germline CDR1 reads SNHLY; CDR2 reads FYNNEI.

The chain employs TRBV19 and TRBJ2-3, with 13 bases fitting TRBD2. Looked up from germline, CDR1 is LNHDA and CDR2 is SQIVND (reference sequence). This CDR3 spans 19 amino acids. The V and J ends lost 5 bases and 4 bases, in that order; junction bases with no gene match: 15. The CDR3 nucleotides read TGTGCCAGTAGTGGGGCCCTAGGGACTAGCGGGATCGGCCCAGATACGCAGTATTTT. It is translated as CASSGALGTSGIGPDTQYF.

The chain combines TRBV13 with TRBJ2-3; TRBD2 aligns across 12 bases. The V segment lost 5 bases and the J segment 1 base; nucleotides outside the gene matches: 10. The CDR3 is 18 residues long. CDR1 and CDR2 from the germline V gene are PRHDT and FYEKMQ (reference sequence). CDR3 protein: CASSPTPRTSGGTDTQYF. The CDR3 DNA is TGTGCCAGCAGCCCTACCCCGCGGACTAGCGGGGGCACAGATACGCAGTATTTT.

The V call is TRBV29-1, the J call TRBJ2-3; D possibly uses TRBD1 or TRBD2 (7 bases each). The CDR3 runs 14 residues. The V end lost 1 base, the J end lost 3 bases, and 11 bases lay between the germline ends. Germline V gives CDR1 SQVTM, CDR2 ANQGSEA. CDR3 in DNA: TGCAGCGTTGAAGGCGGGGGACAGACAGATACGCAGTATTTT. Translating it yields CSVEGGGQTDTQYF.

The rearrangement joins TRBV2 to TRBJ2-4; D possibly matches TRBD1 or TRBD2 (5 bases each). V lost 10 bases and J 4 bases, leaving 17 bases between the germline ends. Germline V gene data show CDR1 as SNHLY and CDR2 as FYNNEI. The CDR3 contains 14 residues. CDR3 nucleotide sequence: TGTGCCACTAGGGGAGTCTCGGCAAAAAACATTCAGTACTTC. Protein product: CATRGVSAKNIQYF.

The chain couples TRBV10-3 to TRBJ2-3; no definite D call. The length of the CDR3 is 12 residues. CDR1 and CDR2 from the germline V gene are ENHRY and SYGVKD. The V and J ends lost 0 bases and 5 bases respectively, with 3 bases between them. CDR3 protein: CAISESLDTQYF. The CDR3 nucleotides read TGTGCCATCAGTGAGTCCCTAGATACGCAGTATTTT.

The CDR3 sequence: CASGGYRGHTIYF. Written as DNA, the CDR3 is TGTGCCAGCGGTGGGTACAGGGGACACACCATATATTTT. The chain links TRBV12-3 or TRBV12-4 to TRBJ1-3; 7 bases agree with TRBD1. Trimming took 8 bases from V and 8 from J; bases not matched to a gene: 9. The CDR3 runs 13 residues.

CDR3: CSASSVYSNQPQHF. CDR3 sequence (DNA): TGCAGTGCTAGTTCCGTGTATAGCAATCAGCCCCAGCATTTT. The rearrangement joins TRBV20-1 to TRBJ1-5, with D unclear. This CDR3 region has 14 residues. Germline V gene data show CDR1 as DFQATT and CDR2 as SNEGSKA (reference sequence). V dropped 3 bases and J dropped 0 bases, with 9 bases sitting between them.

A few counts support this clonotype. The V gene is TRBV6-1, the J gene TRBJ1-5; TRBD1 might be the D (5 bases). The CDR3 consists of 14 residues. Germline V gives CDR1 MNHNS, CDR2 SASEGT. V lost 10 bases and J 2 bases, leaving 15 bases between the germline ends. The CDR3 loop is CAIQMGLGNQPQHF. CDR3 bases: TGTGCCATTCAAATGGGGCTGGGCAATCAGCCCCAGCATTTT.

The rearrangement uses TRBV5-4 and TRBJ2-7; no clear D. CDR3 length: 14 amino acids. Germline V gives CDR1 SGHNT, CDR2 YYREEE (reference sequence). The V gene lost 1 base and the J gene lost 2 bases, with 10 bases spanning the gap. CDR3: CASSLMSVTYEQYF. The CDR3 DNA sequence: TGTGCCAGCAGCTTGATGTCGGTGACCTACGAGCAGTACTTC.

The chain combines TRBV5-4 with TRBJ1-1; 12 positions agree with TRBD1. In germline, CDR1 is SGHNT, CDR2 YYREEE (reference sequence). This CDR3 region has 18 residues. J was trimmed by 0 bases and V by 4 bases; bases with no gene match: 10. CDR3 bases: TGTGCCAGCAGCATCCTCGCGGGACAGGGGGCGTTGAACACTGAAGCTTTCTTT. Amino acids: CASSILAGQGALNTEAFF.

The chain is built from TRBV20-1 and TRBJ2-1; 10 bases are a match to TRBD2. The CDR3 has 18 amino acids. J was trimmed by 2 bases and V by 0 bases; bases with no gene match: 10. Germline V gene sequence: CDR1 DFQATT, CDR2 SNEGSKA (reference sequence). For the CDR3, the DNA is TGCAGTGCTAGAGATCCGCGATCACTAGCGGGGACCTACAATGAGCAGTTCTTC. Amino acid sequence: CSARDPRSLAGTYNEQFF.

The chain joins TRBV30 to TRBJ2-1; no definite D call. From germline, CDR1 is GTSNPN and CDR2 SVGIG (reference sequence). The CDR3 extends over 11 amino acids. V was pared by 3 bases and J by 6 bases, with 6 bases between. The CDR3 region is CAWSLGNEQFF. CDR3 in DNA: TGTGCCTGGAGCCTGGGCAATGAGCAGTTCTTC.

The rearrangement joins TRBV27 to TRBJ1-1, with TRBD1 matching over 7 bases. CDR3 size: 14 residues. Germline V lookup: CDR1 MNHEY, CDR2 SMNVEV (reference sequence). V was clipped by 3 bases and J by 1 base; unmatched bases: 2. DNA for the CDR3: TGTGCCAGCAGTTTCGGGACAGCGAACACTGAAGCTTTCTTT. It translates to CASSFGTANTEAFF.

This clonotype was counted once. The rearrangement uses TRBV9 and TRBJ2-1; 16 nucleotides line up with TRBD2. Germline CDR1 and CDR2: SGDLS and YYNGEE. The CDR3 has 17 residues. The V and J ends lost 7 bases and 4 bases, in that order; junction bases with no gene match: 8. CDR3 loop: CASGGLAGGVAYNEQFF. The CDR3 DNA is TGTGCCAGCGGGGGACTAGCGGGAGGGGTGGCGTACAATGAGCAGTTCTTC.